The 32 T cell receptor beta chains listed next were all sequenced from one sample in a study of T cells in Graves' hyperthyroidism and ophthalmopathy. RNA transcripts yielded amplified TCR beta CDR3 regions. With the HTBI primer set, the TCR CDR3 went through a first round of RT-PCR. TCRdb re-called the multiplex PCR reads through MiXCR, storing one row per CDR3 protein. In the table there are a few hundred thousand distinct CDR3 sequences, approximately 16% of which are singletons. The sample consisted of blood. These receptors were taken from a man aged 40-50 years with Graves' hyperthyroidism.

This clonotype has at least ten counts. The chain has TRBV7-3 and TRBJ2-1; 10 bases map to TRBD2. CDR1 and CDR2 (germline): SGHTA, FQGTGA. The length of the CDR3 is 15 residues. V was clipped by 5 bases and J by 9 bases; unmatched bases: 10. For the CDR3, the DNA is TGTGCCAGCAGCCAAAGCGGGGGGGCCGAGACTGAGCAGTTCTTC. As protein: CASSQSGGAETEQFF.

Concerning this clonotype itself: This may stem from a read error, because a much larger clone lies one nucleotide away. The V gene is TRBV5-1, the J gene TRBJ2-1; D may be TRBD1 (5 bases). Trimming removed 0 bases at V and 8 bases at J, with 12 bases between. CDR1 and CDR2 from the germline V gene are SGHRS and YFSETQ. CDR3 length: 14 residues. Written as DNA, the CDR3 is TGCGCCAGCAGCTTGGTTCAGGGTAACGATGAGCAGTTCTTC. Its translation is CASSLVQGNDEQFF.

This clonotype has just a few counts. V usage is TRBV9 and J usage is TRBJ1-1, with 7 positions matching TRBD1. The CDR3 loop spans 15 amino acids. The J segment lost 4 bases and the V segment lost 0 bases, leaving 6 bases of the junction unmatched. Germline assignment: CDR1 SGDLS and CDR2 YYNGEE. The CDR3 reads CASSVVGRGSTEAFF. CDR3 DNA sequence: TGTGCCAGCAGCGTAGTTGGCAGGGGGAGCACTGAAGCTTTCTTT.

The chain links TRBV19 to TRBJ1-1, with TRBD1 as a possible D gene (6 bases). Germline assignment: CDR1 LNHDA and CDR2 SQIVND (reference sequence). V was cut by 7 bases and J by 5 bases, with 14 bases left in between. This CDR3 comprises 13 residues. DNA of the CDR3: TGTGCCAGTAAACGCAGGGGCGGAACTGAAGCTTTCTTT. It specifies CASKRRGGTEAFF.

The sample holds many counts of this clonotype. This sequence joins TRBV20-1 and TRBJ1-5; TRBD1 aligns across 8 bases. This CDR3 has 15 amino acids. Trimming cost V 6 bases and J 4 bases; bases outside gene matches: 11. Germline V lookup: CDR1 DFQATT, CDR2 SNEGSKA (reference sequence). CDR3: CSAKGWTGKNQPQHF. DNA of the CDR3: TGCAGTGCAAAGGGATGGACAGGGAAGAATCAGCCCCAGCATTTT.

The chain is built from TRBV6-1 and TRBJ1-1; D is undetermined. The CDR3 spans 13 residues. Germline loops: CDR1 MNHNS, CDR2 SASEGT. V was clipped by 2 bases and J by 5 bases, with 9 bases between them. The CDR3 nucleotides are TGTGCCAGCAGTGAAAAATTCCCGACTGAAGCTTTCTTT. Translated, it gives CASSEKFPTEAFF.

Only a few counts were recorded for this clonotype. This chain links TRBV4-2 with TRBJ1-6, with TRBD1 matching over 8 bases. The CDR3 covers 16 residues. J lost 7 bases, V lost 3 bases, and 8 bases had no gene match. Per the germline V gene, CDR1 is LGHNA and CDR2 is YNFKEQ. The CDR3 DNA reads as TGTGCCAGCAGCCAGATCGGAGGACAGGGAAATTCACCCCTCCACTTT. Protein product: CASSQIGGQGNSPLHF.

The chain recombines TRBV2 with TRBJ2-3, with TRBD2 matching over 12 bases. The germline V gene encodes CDR1 SNHLY and CDR2 FYNNEI. CDR3 length: 15 residues. V shed 5 bases, J shed 4 bases, and the junction held 4 bases outside the gene matches. The CDR3 sequence: CASSLTSGGSDTQYF. The CDR3 coding sequence is TGTGCCAGCAGTTTGACTAGCGGGGGCTCAGATACGCAGTATTTT.

This clonotype came up many times. J is TRBJ2-3 and V is TRBV7-8; the D gene is possibly TRBD1 (6 bases). Germline V gene sequence: CDR1 SGHVS, CDR2 FQNEAQ. The CDR3 runs to 15 residues. Between the trimmed V and J ends, which lost 5 bases and 1 base, there was a span of 13 bases. CDR3: CASSTDRIRTDTQYF. CDR3 in DNA: TGTGCCAGCAGCACTGACAGGATCCGCACAGATACGCAGTATTTT. Full variable domain (rest looked up from reference TRBV7-8 and TRBJ2-3): GAGVSQSPRYKVAKRGQDVALRCDPISGHVSLFWYQQALGQGPEFLTYFQNEAQLDKSGLPSDRFFAERPEGSVSTLKIQRTQQEDSAVYLCASSTDRIRTDTQYFGPGTRLTVL.

V is TRBV20-1 and J is TRBJ1-4; D call uncertain. Germline V gives CDR1 DFQATT, CDR2 SNEGSKA (reference sequence). The CDR3 contains 13 residues. V was trimmed by 5 bases and J by 2 bases, leaving 9 bases between them. For the CDR3, the DNA is TGCAGTGCTCGCAAAGTTACTAATGAAAAACTGTTTTTT. Translation: CSARKVTNEKLFF.

This CDR3 is CASGQGFGNEQFF. The CDR3 DNA reads TGTGCCAGTGGACAGGGTTTCGGGAATGAGCAGTTCTTC. This sequence joins TRBV5-4 and TRBJ2-1, with 8 nucleotides matching TRBD1. The CDR3 contains 13 residues. CDR1 SGHNT and CDR2 YYREEE come from the germline V gene (reference sequence). Losses at the gene ends were 8 bases for V and 7 bases for J; bases not matched to a gene: 8.

This clonotype was seen more than once but under ten times. The genes are TRBV24-1 and TRBJ2-1; unclear D gene. CDR1 KGHDR and CDR2 SFDVKD come from the germline V gene. Trimming removed 4 bases at V and 4 bases at J, with 10 bases between. The CDR3 runs 14 residues. CDR3 nucleotides: TGTGCCACCAGTGACCCGGACGGTTACAATGAGCAGTTCTTC. It codes for CATSDPDGYNEQFF.

This clonotype was detected many times. V and J are TRBV5-1 and TRBJ2-1; 7 positions agree with TRBD1. The CDR3 has 15 amino acids. V gave up 6 bases and J gave up 6 bases; unmatched junction bases: 12. CDR1 SGHRS and CDR2 YFSETQ come from the germline V gene. CDR3 in amino acids: CASTPTGTVANEQFF. The CDR3 DNA is TGCGCCAGCACCCCAACCGGGACAGTCGCCAATGAGCAGTTCTTC.

This clonotype was counted ten times or more. The J gene is TRBJ2-7, the V gene TRBV7-9; a possible D gene is TRBD1 (6 bases). The ends were cut back, 3 bases at V and 0 bases at J, with 12 bases in the middle. This CDR3 region has 15 residues. Germline V gene lookup returns CDR1 SEHNR and CDR2 FQNEAQ (reference sequence). CDR3 bases: TGTGCCAGCAGCTTTAGTCAGGGGAGCTCCTACGAGCAGTACTTC. It codes for CASSFSQGSSYEQYF.

This chain connects TRBV10-3 to TRBJ1-1, with a weak D call TRBD1 (6 bases). Trimming shortened V by 5 bases and J by 0 bases, and 10 bases separated the two germline ends. This CDR3 region has 14 residues. CDR1 and CDR2 from the germline V gene are ENHRY and SYGVKD. CDR3 amino acids: CAISPQGLNTEAFF. Written as DNA, the CDR3 is TGTGCCATCAGTCCACAGGGTTTGAACACTGAAGCTTTCTTT.

This sequence joins TRBV19 and TRBJ2-2; 9 bases map to TRBD1. Losses at the gene ends were 7 bases for V and 4 bases for J; bases not matched to a gene: 7. Germline CDR1 reads LNHDA; CDR2 reads SQIVND (reference sequence). This CDR3 spans 15 amino acids. CDR3: CASNPDRGSTGELFF. The DNA for the CDR3 is TGTGCCAGTAATCCGGACAGGGGTAGCACCGGGGAGCTGTTTTTT.

This clonotype was seen only a few times. V gene TRBV5-4 combines with J gene TRBJ1-1; 10 bases are a match to TRBD1. This CDR3 is 16 amino acids long. Losses at the gene ends were 0 bases for V and 1 base for J; bases not matched to a gene: 3. Germline-derived CDR1 and CDR2 are SGHNT and YYREEE (reference sequence). CDR3: CASSLGQGARNTEAFF. The CDR3 coding sequence is TGTGCCAGCAGCTTGGGACAGGGGGCGCGGAACACTGAAGCTTTCTTT.

This clonotype occurred many times. The rearrangement joins TRBV28 to TRBJ1-5, with D possibly matching TRBD1 (5 bases). The CDR3 runs 14 residues. The germline V gene has CDR1 MDHEN and CDR2 SYDVKM. Trimming shortened V by 2 bases and J by 7 bases, and 12 bases separated the two germline ends. The CDR3 is CASSLTGRDQPQHF. For the CDR3, the DNA is TGTGCCAGCAGTTTAACTGGAAGGGACCAGCCCCAGCATTTT.

Ten or more counts support this clonotype. The chain links TRBV28 to TRBJ1-2; 8 bases agree with TRBD1. The trim removed 6 bases at V and 5 bases at J, leaving 11 bases unmatched. The CDR3 runs to 15 residues. Germline-derived CDR1 and CDR2 are MDHEN and SYDVKM. The DNA of the CDR3 is TGTGCCAGCAGCCCCCCGGACAGGGCGATGTATGGCTACACCTTC. Its protein product is CASSPPDRAMYGYTF.

This clonotype was picked up many times. J is TRBJ2-7 and V is TRBV27; 10 positions agree with TRBD1. The J segment lost 5 bases and the V segment lost 8 bases, leaving 12 bases of the junction unmatched. Looked up from germline, CDR1 is MNHEY and CDR2 is SMNVEV (reference sequence). The CDR3 is 15 amino acids. The CDR3 bases are TGTGCCAGCCGTCCTTGGGGACAGGGGACCCACGAGCAGTACTTC. This codes for CASRPWGQGTHEQYF.

This clonotype was seen repeatedly, ten times or more. The chain is built from TRBV28 and TRBJ2-5; TRBD2 aligns across 9 bases. The germline gives CDR1 MDHEN, CDR2 SYDVKM. The CDR3 runs 15 residues. Germline trimming cut 3 bases from V and 3 bases from J; bases unmatched to any gene: 5. The CDR3 DNA follows: TGTGCCAGCAGTTTCCTAGCGGGAACCGAAGAGACCCAGTACTTC. It yields the protein CASSFLAGTEETQYF.

This clonotype was observed at least ten times. The CDR3 sequence: CASSWAGRWRGFEQYF. In DNA, the CDR3 is TGTGCCAGCAGTTGGGCGGGACGGTGGAGGGGATTCGAGCAGTACTTC. The J gene is TRBJ2-7, the V gene TRBV28; a possible D gene is TRBD2 (6 bases). The CDR3 has 16 residues. Germline CDR1 reads MDHEN; CDR2 reads SYDVKM. Trimming cost V 4 bases and J 6 bases, with 22 bases left between them. The whole variable domain, filled in from reference TRBV28 and TRBJ2-7, reads DVKVTQSSRYLVKRTGEKVFLECVQDMDHENMFWYRQDPGLGLRLIYFSYDVKMKEKGDIPEGYSVSREKKERFSLILESASTNQTSMYLCASSWAGRWRGFEQYFGPGTRLTVT.

The sample holds many counts of this clonotype. The chain has TRBV20-1 and TRBJ1-5, with D possibly TRBD1 on 6 matching bases. Germline V gives CDR1 DFQATT, CDR2 SNEGSKA (reference sequence). The CDR3 is made up of 14 amino acids. The V and J ends lost 0 bases and 2 bases respectively, with 8 bases between them. The CDR3 reads CSAREDRGNQPQHF. The CDR3 nucleotides read TGCAGTGCTAGAGAGGACAGAGGCAATCAGCCCCAGCATTTT.

The gene calls are TRBV9 and TRBJ1-5; D uncertain. Trimming shortened V by 2 bases and J by 8 bases, and 17 bases separated the two germline ends. Germline CDR1 is SGDLS and CDR2 is YYNGEE. The CDR3 covers 15 residues. The CDR3 spells CASSVSGHPWEPQHF. The DNA of the CDR3 is TGTGCCAGCAGCGTCTCGGGCCATCCGTGGGAGCCCCAGCATTTT.

This clonotype was detected a few times. The chain is built from TRBV29-1 and TRBJ2-7; 15 nucleotides match TRBD2. The trim removed 7 bases at V and 4 bases at J, leaving 5 bases unmatched. Germline V lookup: CDR1 SQVTM, CDR2 ANQGSEA. The CDR3 has 14 amino acids. The DNA for the CDR3 is TGCAGCGCCGGACTAGCGGGGGGGCTTTACGAGCAGTACTTC. As protein: CSAGLAGGLYEQYF.

The chain employs TRBV2 and TRBJ2-2; 10 bases fit TRBD2. Looked up from germline, CDR1 is SNHLY and CDR2 is FYNNEI. The CDR3 has 17 residues. V dropped 7 bases and J dropped 0; count of bases not matched to a gene: 8. The CDR3 nucleotides read TGTGCCAGCAAACCAGCGGGAGGGCCCTCGAACACCGGGGAGCTGTTTTTT. Its translation: CASKPAGGPSNTGELFF. The full variable domain, in which reference TRBV2 and TRBJ2-2 provide the parts outside the CDR3, is EPEVTQTPSHQVTQMGQEVILRCVPISNHLYFYWYRQILGQKVEFLVSFYNNEISEKSEIFDDQFSVERPDGSNFTLKIRSTKLEDSAMYFCASKPAGGPSNTGELFFGEGSRLTVL.

At least ten counts were recorded for this clonotype. The gene calls are TRBV4-3 and TRBJ2-3; 8 bases map to TRBD2. Germline V CDR1 and CDR2: LGHNA, YSLEER. V lost 0 bases and J lost 0; bases outside the gene matches: 11. The CDR3 is made up of 19 amino acids. The DNA for the CDR3 is TGCGCCAGCAGCCAAGATCGGGGGTTAGCGGGGACTAGCACAGATACGCAGTATTTT. It specifies CASSQDRGLAGTSTDTQYF.

This clonotype was observed at least ten times. The chain joins TRBV6-5 to TRBJ1-2, with D possibly being TRBD1 (6 bases). Looked up from germline, CDR1 is MNHEY and CDR2 is SVGAGI. V was clipped by 2 bases and J by 7 bases, with 14 bases between them. CDR3 length: 14 residues. CDR3 in amino acids: CASSYAVGAGGYTF. The CDR3 DNA reads as TGTGCCAGCAGTTACGCCGTGGGGGCTGGTGGCTACACCTTC.

This clonotype was detected many times. The chain combines TRBV7-9 with TRBJ2-2, with D tentatively TRBD2 (5 bases). V was cut by 2 bases and J by 6 bases, with 16 bases left in between. Germline V gene lookup returns CDR1 SEHNR and CDR2 FQNEAQ (reference sequence). This CDR3 region has 16 residues. The CDR3, as DNA: TGTGCCAGCAGCTTACGTTCCAGGACTGTGCCCGGGGAGCTGTTTTTT. Amino acid sequence: CASSLRSRTVPGELFF. Using reference TRBV7-9 and TRBJ2-2 for the parts outside the CDR3, the full variable domain is DTGVSQNPRHKITKRGQNVTFRCDPISEHNRLYWYRQTLGQGPEFLTYFQNEAQLEKSRLLSDRFSAERPKGSFSTLEIQRTEQGDSAMYLCASSLRSRTVPGELFFGEGSRLTVL.

This clonotype has a count of ten or more. The CDR3 region has the DNA TGCGCCAGCAGCTTCGGGCACAGGCAGTACTTC. This gives the protein CASSFGHRQYF. This rearrangement joins TRBV5-1 to TRBJ2-7; D ambiguous. The CDR3 has 11 residues. Germline loops: CDR1 SGHRS, CDR2 YFSETQ. Trimming took off 2 bases at V and 9 bases at J, with 9 bases between the two ends.

V gene TRBV7-9 combines with J gene TRBJ2-5, with 8 bases fitting TRBD2. The CDR3 is 16 residues long. Per germline, CDR1 SEHNR and CDR2 FQNEAQ (reference sequence). J lost 4 bases, V lost 5 bases, and 12 bases had no gene match. CDR3 region: CASSRTIGGAGETQYF. The DNA of the CDR3 is TGTGCCAGCAGCCGGACTATCGGGGGGGCCGGAGAGACCCAGTACTTC.

This clonotype was picked up many times. The gene calls are TRBV3-1 and TRBJ2-5; D perhaps matches TRBD2 (5 bases). CDR1 and CDR2 (germline): LGHDT, YNNKEL (reference sequence). V lost 1 base and J lost 3, with 9 bases in between. CDR3 size: 14 residues. CDR3 amino acids: CASSQVSGKETQYF. CDR3 nucleotide sequence: TGTGCCAGCAGCCAAGTTTCGGGGAAAGAGACCCAGTACTTC.